The T cell receptor (beta chain) described here comes from a study of neurological immune-mediated disorders. Germline assignment: CDR1 SGHTA and CDR2 FQGNSA. V lost 3 bases and J lost 5; bases outside the gene matches: 4. CDR3 size: 14 residues. TCRdb ran MiXCR on the 5' RACE reads and lists one entry per CDR3 protein. The table includes roughly 61,000 distinct CDR3 sequences, around a tenth detected once. The time point is: longitudinal time-point 1 (baseline). At least ten counts were recorded for this clonotype. The sample consisted of PBMCs. This sequence originates from a male donor with HTLV-1-associated myelopathy (HAM/TSP). The chain has TRBV7-2 and TRBJ1-2; 9 nucleotides agree with TRBD1. The CDR3 region has the DNA TGTGCCAGCAGCTTTGACGGGACAGGGTATGGCTACACCTTC. Amino acids: CASSFDGTGYGYTF.